This TCR beta chain derives from a study of Ad26.COV2.S vaccination and SARS-CoV-2 variants. Points from the study as a whole: Researchers cautioned that TCR breadth and depth analyses may have underestimated total T cell responses.

The data were produced by immunoSEQ multiplex PCR, yet TCRdb's version contains in-frame clones alone and is incomplete. The table shows about 97,000 clones, with roughly 75% occurring only once. Points on this clone: Its antigen remains unknown. The missing conserved phenylalanine or tryptophan at the end of this CDR3 makes a read error likely. It is unclear where the CDR3 begins or ends on the DNA, so no DNA is shown, and the CDR3 is as TCRdb lists it.

The CDR3 contains 13 residues when both ends are counted. Germline V CDR1 and CDR2: MNHEY, SVGAGI. The source is a human donor who had recovered from COVID-19. The chain recombines TRBV6-5 with TRBJ1-1. The starting material was peripheral blood, obtained after recovery from COVID-19. CDR3 sequence: CASSYSSTSQREI.